The rows below give T cell receptor beta chains drawn from one sample of a study of sequential checkpoint blockade in melanoma. TCRdb's table, derived via immunoSEQ multiplex PCR, lists solely in-frame clones and lacks some. The sample has 13,000 to 15,000 clones; 50% to 55% are singletons. Sequenced material: CD8+ T cells sorted from blood (inferred from file names), taken from a patient given nivolumab and ipilimumab in sequence. These receptors originate from a human donor with melanoma. CDR3s include the opening cysteine and the closing phenylalanine or tryptophan. D genes are given only for firm matches. Clone size appears in some rows only: once, few, many, or a class for an expanded clone.

TRBV27,TRBD2,NA,TRBJ2-7,TGTGCCAGCAGTCCGGGACTAGCGGGAGACACCTACGAGCAGTACTTC,CASSPGLAGDTYEQYF
TRBV10-3,TRBD1,few,TRBJ1-2,TGTGCCAGCAGTACAGGGGGAGATGGCTACACCTTC,CASSTGGDGYTF
TRBV19,TRBD1,few,TRBJ2-2,TGTGCCAGTAGTATCCGAGGCAGGGGGCTCACCGGGGAGCTGTTTTTT,CASSIRGRGLTGELFF
TRBV5-1,TRBD2,few,TRBJ2-2,TGCGCCAGCAGCTTGGGGGACTATAACACCGGGGAGCTGTTTTTT,CASSLGDYNTGELFF
TRBV28,NA,NA,TRBJ1-3,TGTGCCAGCACCTCGTCACGGGGAAACACCATATATTTT,CASTSSRGNTIYF
TRBV5-1,TRBD1,once,TRBJ1-1,TGCGCCAGCAGCTCCGGGACAGGGGTCACTGAAGCTTTCTTT,CASSSGTGVTEAFF
TRBV9,TRBD2,NA,TRBJ2-5,TGTGCCAGCAGCCCTCGACTAGCGGGAGGGGAAGAGACCCAGTACTTC,CASSPRLAGGEETQYF
TRBV6-5,TRBD1,few,TRBJ1-2,TGTGCCAGCACCTCACAGGGGTGGTCTGGCTACACCTTC,CASTSQGWSGYTF
TRBV6-5,TRBD1,NA,TRBJ1-2,TGTGCCAGCAGTTACCTCCCCGACAGGGGGCAAGGCTACACCTTC,CASSYLPDRGQGYTF
TRBV6-5,NA,NA,TRBJ1-6,TGTGCCAGCAGTTACCGGACAGCTTCACCCCTCCACTTT,CASSYRTASPLHF
TRBV4-1,NA,NA,TRBJ1-3,TGTGCCAGCAGCCAGGAAGGGGTCGGAAACACCATATATTTT,CASSQEGVGNTIYF
TRBV11-2,TRBD2,NA,TRBJ2-1,TGTGCCAGCGGAGGGGAGGGTTACAATGAGCAGTTCTTC,CASGGEGYNEQFF
TRBV11-1,NA,NA,TRBJ1-1,TGTGCCAGCAGCTTTGGTGCGGGGGATCCAAGAGCTTTCTTT,CASSFGAGDPRAFF
TRBV7-9,TRBD1,few,TRBJ1-2,TGTGCCAGCAGCCCTCCGGGGACAGTGAACTATGGCTACACCTTC,CASSPPGTVNYGYTF
TRBV10-3,NA,medium-sized,TRBJ2-7,TGTGCCATCAGTTTCAGGCCATCCTACGAGCAGTACTTC,CAISFRPSYEQYF
TRBV11-3,TRBD1,NA,TRBJ2-2,TGTGCCAGCAGCCCCCGGACAGGAAACACCGGGGAGCTGTTTTTT,CASSPRTGNTGELFF
TRBV7-3,TRBD2,NA,TRBJ2-2,TGTGCCAGCAGCTCCACCCCACTAGCGGGGCCCGGGGAGCTGTTTTTT,CASSSTPLAGPGELFF
TRBV6-5,TRBD1,once,TRBJ1-6,TGTGCCAGCGGACAGGGAAATTCACCCCTCCACTTT,CASGQGNSPLHF
TRBV7-3,TRBD1,NA,TRBJ2-2,TGTGCCAGCAGCCCCACGGGACAGGGTGGCACCGGGGAGCTGTTTTTT,CASSPTGQGGTGELFF
TRBV4-1,TRBD1,NA,TRBJ1-2,TGCGCCAGCAGCCAAGATTTAAACAGGGGGCGCGGCTACACCTTC,CASSQDLNRGRGYTF
TRBV19,TRBD1,NA,TRBJ2-5,TGTGCCAGTACCACCACAGGGGGAGAGACCCAGTACTTC,CASTTTGGETQYF